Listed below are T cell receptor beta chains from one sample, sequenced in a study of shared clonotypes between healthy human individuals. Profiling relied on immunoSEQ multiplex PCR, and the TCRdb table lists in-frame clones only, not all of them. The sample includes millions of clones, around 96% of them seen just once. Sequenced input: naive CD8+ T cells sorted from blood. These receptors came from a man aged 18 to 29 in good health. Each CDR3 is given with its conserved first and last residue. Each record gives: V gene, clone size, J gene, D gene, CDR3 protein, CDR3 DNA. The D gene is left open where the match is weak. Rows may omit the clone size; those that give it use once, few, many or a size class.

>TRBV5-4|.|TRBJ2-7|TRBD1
CASSLVGTGAYEQYF
TGTGCCAGCAGCTTGGTGGGGACAGGGGCCTACGAGCAGTACTTC
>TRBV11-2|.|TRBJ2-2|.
CASRYTGELFF
TGTGCCAGCAGGTACACCGGGGAGCTGTTTTTT
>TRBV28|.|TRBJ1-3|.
CASSFGGSGNTIYF
TGTGCCAGCAGTTTCGGGGGTTCTGGAAACACCATATATTTT
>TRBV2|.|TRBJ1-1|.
CASSVWGSVSEAFF
TGTGCCAGCAGTGTATGGGGTAGTGTATCTGAAGCTTTCTTT
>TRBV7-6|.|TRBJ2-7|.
CASSLEASVPYEQYF
TGTGCCAGCAGCTTAGAAGCCTCGGTTCCCTACGAGCAGTACTTC
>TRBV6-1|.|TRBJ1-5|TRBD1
CASSLRDREYQPQHF
TGTGCCAGCAGTCTCCGGGACAGAGAGTATCAGCCCCAGCATTTT
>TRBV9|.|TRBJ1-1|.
CASSSGGTEAFF
TGTGCCAGCAGCAGTGGAGGCACTGAAGCTTTCTTT
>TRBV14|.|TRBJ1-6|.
CASSQPGFYNSPLHF
TGTGCCAGCAGCCAGCCGGGGTTCTATAATTCACCCCTCCACTTT
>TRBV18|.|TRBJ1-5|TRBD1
CASSRYSNRGGNQPQHF
TGTGCCAGCTCCCGTTATTCGAACAGGGGGGGCAATCAGCCCCAGCATTTT
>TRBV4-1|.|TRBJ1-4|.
CASSKNLGGEDEKLFF
TGCGCCAGCAGCAAGAACTTAGGGGGAGAGGATGAAAAACTGTTTTTT
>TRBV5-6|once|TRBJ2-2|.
CASSLFAAGELFF
TGTGCCAGCAGCTTGTTCGCCGCCGGGGAGCTGTTTTTT
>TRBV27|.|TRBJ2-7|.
CASSLGPDSSYEQYF
TGTGCCAGCAGTTTAGGACCCGACAGCTCCTACGAGCAGTACTTC
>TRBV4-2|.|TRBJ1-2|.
CASSQEGGYGYTF
TGTGCCAGCAGCCAAGAGGGGGGCTATGGCTACACCTTC
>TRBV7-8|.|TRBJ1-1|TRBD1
CASSLGGQGSRNTEAFF
TGTGCCAGCAGCTTAGGGGGACAGGGGAGTCGGAACACTGAAGCTTTCTTT
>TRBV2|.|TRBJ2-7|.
CASTFGQGGLHEQYF
TGTGCCAGCACCTTCGGACAGGGAGGGCTCCACGAGCAGTACTTC
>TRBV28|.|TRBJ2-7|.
CASSLYRGHAGEQYF
TGTGCCAGCAGTTTATACAGAGGACACGCAGGGGAGCAGTACTTC
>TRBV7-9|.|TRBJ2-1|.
CASSFGTRNEQFF
TGTGCCAGCAGCTTCGGTACGAGGAATGAGCAGTTCTTC
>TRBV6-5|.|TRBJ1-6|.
CANQWGTGSNSPLHF
TGTGCCAACCAGTGGGGTACAGGGAGTAATTCACCCCTCCACTTT
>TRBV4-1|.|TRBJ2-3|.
CASSQVNSRPTDTQYF
TGCGCCAGCAGCCAAGTCAACTCCCGGCCCACAGATACGCAGTATTTT
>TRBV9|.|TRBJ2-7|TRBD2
CASSVAGGGIYEQYF
TGTGCCAGCAGCGTAGCTGGCGGGGGGATCTACGAGCAGTACTTC
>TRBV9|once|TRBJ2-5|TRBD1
CASSGAGGIQETQYF
TGTGCCAGCAGCGGCGCAGGGGGTATCCAAGAGACCCAGTACTTC
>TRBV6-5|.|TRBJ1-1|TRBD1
CASSSRTGVNTEAFF
TGTGCCAGCAGTTCAAGGACAGGGGTGAACACTGAAGCTTTCTTT
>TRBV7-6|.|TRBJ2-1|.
CASSLPLANEQFF
TGTGCCAGCAGCTTACCGCTAGCCAATGAGCAGTTCTTC
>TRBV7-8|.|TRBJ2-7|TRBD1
CASSSPDRDYEQYF
TGTGCCAGCAGCAGCCCCGACAGGGACTACGAGCAGTACTTC
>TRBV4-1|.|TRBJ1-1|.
CASSQGFGGSLDTEAFF
TGCGCCAGCAGCCAAGGATTCGGCGGATCATTGGACACTGAAGCTTTCTTT
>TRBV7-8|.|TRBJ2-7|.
CASSFSLLYEQYF
TGTGCCAGCAGCTTCAGCCTGCTCTACGAGCAGTACTTC
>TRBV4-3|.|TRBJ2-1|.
CASSQDMGNEQFF
TGCGCCAGCAGCCAAGATATGGGGAATGAGCAGTTCTTC
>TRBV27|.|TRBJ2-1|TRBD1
CASTMTGTENEQFF
TGTGCCAGCACCATGACAGGGACGGAAAATGAGCAGTTCTTC
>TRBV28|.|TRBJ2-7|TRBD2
CASSFLAGGLSYEQYF
TGTGCCAGCAGTTTTTTAGCGGGGGGCCTCTCCTACGAGCAGTACTTC
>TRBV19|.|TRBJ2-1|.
CASSIARNNEQFF
TGTGCCAGTAGTATCGCGAGAAACAATGAGCAGTTCTTC
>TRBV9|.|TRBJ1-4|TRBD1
CASSAAGGLFEKLFF
TGTGCCAGCAGCGCCGCAGGGGGCTTATTTGAAAAACTGTTTTTT
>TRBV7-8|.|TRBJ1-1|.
CASSPEGRDTEAFF
TGTGCCAGCAGCCCGGAGGGGCGGGACACTGAAGCTTTCTTT
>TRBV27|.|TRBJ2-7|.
CASSAAILSYEQYF
TGTGCCAGCAGCGCAGCCATCTTATCCTACGAGCAGTACTTC
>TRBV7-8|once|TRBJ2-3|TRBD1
CASSSGTNRGGTDTQYF
TGTGCCAGCAGCTCGGGAACAAACAGGGGCGGCACAGATACGCAGTATTTT
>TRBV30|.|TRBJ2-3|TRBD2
CAWSVGTSHNTDTQYF
TGTGCCTGGAGTGTCGGGACTAGTCACAACACAGATACGCAGTATTTT
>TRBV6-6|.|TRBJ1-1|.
CASSYGPSGVSTEAFF
TGTGCCAGCAGTTACGGTCCAAGTGGGGTTAGCACTGAAGCTTTCTTT
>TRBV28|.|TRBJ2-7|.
CASSSPRGSSTHEQYF
TGTGCCAGCAGTTCCCCCAGGGGTAGCAGCACCCACGAGCAGTACTTC
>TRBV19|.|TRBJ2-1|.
CASSIGGHNEQFF
TGTGCCAGTAGTATCGGGGGCCACAATGAGCAGTTCTTC